The next 18 T cell receptor beta chains were all read from a single sample in a study of shared clonotypes between healthy human individuals. The method was immunoSEQ multiplex PCR; TCRdb's version includes in-frame clones alone and lacks a portion of them. Here the sample spans 2,500,000 or so clones, around 94% being singletons. Sequencing input: naive CD4+ T cells sorted from blood. The subset was: CD45RA+ positively selected. These TCRs come from a man between 18 and 29 years old in good health.

The rearrangement joins TRBV4-1 to TRBJ2-6, with 10 bases matching TRBD1. Germline V gene lookup returns CDR1 MGHRA and CDR2 YSYEKL. CDR3 length: 17 amino acids. V gave up 4 bases and J gave up 4 bases; unmatched junction bases: 7. The CDR3 loop is CASSPGQGLSGANVLTF. In DNA form, the CDR3 reads TGCGCCAGCAGCCCGGGACAGGGGTTGTCGGGGGCCAACGTCCTGACTTTC.

This clone was detected a few times. The V gene is TRBV7-9, the J gene TRBJ1-1; 8 bases align to TRBD1. This CDR3 has 13 residues. Germline loops: CDR1 SEHNR, CDR2 FQNEAQ (reference sequence). V lost 7 bases, J lost 2 bases, and 3 bases stayed unmatched. CDR3 protein: CASIDRGNTEAFF. The CDR3, as DNA: TGTGCCAGCATTGACAGGGGAAACACTGAAGCTTTCTTT.

This chain joins TRBV6-6 and TRBJ1-6; D ambiguous. Germline V CDR1 and CDR2: MNHNY, SVGAGI (reference sequence). The V end lost 0 bases, the J end lost 9 bases, and 12 bases lay between the germline ends. The CDR3 contains 15 residues. The CDR3 here is CASSYSKGWVSPLHF. The CDR3 nucleotides are TGTGCCAGCAGTTACTCAAAGGGTTGGGTTTCACCCCTCCACTTT.

As to this clone: The same CDR3 is also encoded by other DNA sequences in this sample. Here the CDR3 reads CASSPRGGYEQYF. The DNA of the CDR3 is TGTGCCAGCAGCCCGAGGGGCGGCTACGAGCAGTACTTC. The chain uses TRBV7-2 and TRBJ2-7, with D perhaps assigned TRBD1 or TRBD2 (5 bases each). CDR1 SGHTA and CDR2 FQGNSA come from the germline V gene. V was clipped by 5 bases and J by 3 bases, with 11 bases between them. CDR3 length: 13 amino acids.

CDR3 in DNA: TGTGCCAGCAGTACGACGGGCGAGCAGTACTTC. It specifies CASSTTGEQYF. The rearrangement links TRBV6-1 to TRBJ2-7; D uncertain. Germline-derived CDR1 and CDR2 are MNHNS and SASEGT. Trimming cost V 5 bases and J 6 bases, with 8 bases left between them. The CDR3 length is 11 residues.

Comments on this clone: Its ends do not fully match the called genes, so a read error is possible. This chain uses TRBV7-2 with TRBJ2-7; D perhaps matches TRBD2 (6 bases). This CDR3 contains 13 residues. Germline V gene sequence: CDR1 SGHTA, CDR2 FQGNSA. CDR3 sequence: CASSLNGGYGENF. The CDR3 DNA is TGTGCCAGCAGCTTAAACGGAGGGTACGGAGAGAACTTC.

The chain couples TRBV2 to TRBJ2-7; no clear D. The V end was cut by 1 base, the J end by 2 bases, with 12 bases between. The CDR3 extends over 15 amino acids. Germline V gene sequence: CDR1 SNHLY, CDR2 FYNNEI. The DNA of the CDR3 is TGTGCCAGCAGTGAAGAGTGGGCCGAGGCCTACGAGCAGTACTTC. Its protein product is CASSEEWAEAYEQYF.

Notes on this clone: In the same sample, other DNA sequences code for this CDR3. The DNA of the CDR3 is TGTGCCAGTAGCATCGGACTAGCCAATGAGCAGTTCTTC. It yields the protein CASSIGLANEQFF. The chain has TRBV19 and TRBJ2-1, with 8 bases identical to TRBD2. V trimming: 6 bases; J trimming: 6 bases; junction bases outside the gene matches: 4. Germline CDR1 is LNHDA and CDR2 is SQIVND (reference sequence). The CDR3 runs to 13 residues.

The rearrangement uses TRBV9 and TRBJ2-2; 7 bases match TRBD2. The germline V gene encodes CDR1 SGDLS and CDR2 YYNGEE. This CDR3 is 17 amino acids long. Unmatched junction bases numbered 16, after V lost 4 bases and J lost 7 bases. DNA of the CDR3: TGTGCCAGCAGCCCCGCCCCGGCGGGGGAAAGGGGCGGGGAGCTGTTTTTT. This gives the protein CASSPAPAGERGGELFF.

J is TRBJ1-6 and V is TRBV30, with D maybe TRBD1 (5 bases). The germline V and J ends were trimmed by 0 bases and 7 bases, with 13 bases remaining between them. The CDR3 sequence is 15 residues long. Germline V gives CDR1 GTSNPN, CDR2 SVGIG (reference sequence). CDR3 in DNA: TGTGCCTGGAGTGTACGAAGAGGGGTGAATTCACCCCTCCACTTT. It yields the protein CAWSVRRGVNSPLHF.

V usage is TRBV10-3 and J usage is TRBJ2-7; D possibly corresponds to TRBD2 (5 bases). CDR1 and CDR2 from the germline V gene are ENHRY and SYGVKD. The CDR3 covers 12 residues. V shed 3 bases and J shed 11 bases, with 14 bases lying between them. The CDR3: CAISEGSGGEYF. The DNA of the CDR3 is TGTGCCATCAGTGAAGGGAGCGGAGGCGAGTACTTC.

The chain employs TRBV30 and TRBJ1-3; no firm D call. Trimming stripped 0 bases from V and 0 bases from J, with 6 bases between. Germline CDR1 GTSNPN, CDR2 SVGIG (reference sequence). The length of the CDR3 is 14 residues. The CDR3 reads CAWSVQNSGNTIYF. The CDR3 DNA is TGTGCCTGGAGTGTACAGAACTCTGGAAACACCATATATTTT.

About this clone: Other nucleotide sequences from this sample produce the same CDR3. The rearrangement joins TRBV19 to TRBJ2-7; possibly TRBD2 for D (5 bases). In germline, CDR1 is LNHDA, CDR2 SQIVND (reference sequence). The CDR3 totals 13 residues. Trimming took 5 bases from V and 3 from J, leaving 11 bases between them. CDR3 nucleotides: TGTGCCAGTAGTTCCGGACTGAGCTACGAGCAGTACTTC. The encoded protein is CASSSGLSYEQYF.

This clone turned up a few times. V is TRBV30 and J is TRBJ1-4; D uncertain. The CDR3 is 13 amino acids. Germline loops: CDR1 GTSNPN, CDR2 SVGIG (reference sequence). V dropped 0 bases and J dropped 8 bases, with 10 bases sitting between them. Here the CDR3 reads CAWSVGFLEKLFF. As DNA, the CDR3 is TGTGCCTGGAGTGTTGGGTTTTTGGAAAAACTGTTTTTT. The entire variable domain, with the rest obtained from reference TRBV30 and TRBJ1-4, is as follows: SQTIHQWPATLVQPVGSPLSLECTVEGTSNPNLYWYRQAAGRGLQLLFYSVGIGQISSEVPQNLSASRPQDRQFILSSKKLLLSDSGFYLCAWSVGFLEKLFFGSGTQLSVL.

V is TRBV25-1 and J is TRBJ1-3; no firm D call. The V end lost 4 bases, the J end lost 2 bases, and 9 bases lay between the germline ends. Per germline, CDR1 MGHDK and CDR2 SYGVNS. The CDR3 is made up of 14 amino acids. The CDR3 here is CASSVSGAGNTIYF. CDR3 coding DNA: TGTGCCAGCAGTGTTTCGGGCGCTGGAAACACCATATATTTT.

The V and J genes are TRBV27 and TRBJ2-7; TRBD2 matches at 10 bases. V trimming: 4 bases; J trimming: 7 bases; junction bases outside the gene matches: 10. The CDR3 loop spans 15 amino acids. CDR1 and CDR2 from the germline V gene are MNHEY and SMNVEV (reference sequence). CDR3 coding DNA: TGTGCCAGCAGTTCCCACCTAGCGGGAGTGGAAGAGCAGTACTTC. Protein sequence: CASSSHLAGVEEQYF.

The CDR3 protein is CASSFHRGVNTEAFF. The CDR3 bases are TGTGCCAGCAGCTTTCACAGGGGTGTGAACACTGAAGCTTTCTTT. The chain is built from TRBV7-9 and TRBJ1-1; 7 positions agree with TRBD1. The CDR3 loop spans 15 amino acids. CDR1 and CDR2 from the germline V gene are SEHNR and FQNEAQ (reference sequence). The V segment lost 3 bases and the J segment 0 bases; nucleotides outside the gene matches: 4. The variable domain in full, with the rest retrieved from reference TRBV7-9 and TRBJ1-1, is DTGVSQNPRHKITKRGQNVTFRCDPISEHNRLYWYRQTLGQGPEFLTYFQNEAQLEKSRLLSDRFSAERPKGSFSTLEIQRTEQGDSAMYLCASSFHRGVNTEAFFGQGTRLTVV.

V and J are TRBV19 and TRBJ2-4, with 8 bases fitting TRBD1. CDR1 is LNHDA and CDR2 is SQIVND in the germline V gene (reference sequence). The CDR3 has 16 residues. Trimming removed 5 bases from V and 1 base from J; junction bases left unmatched: 7. Here the CDR3 reads CASSPRTGRAKNIQYF. CDR3 nucleotide sequence: TGTGCCAGTAGTCCACGGACAGGGAGGGCCAAAAACATTCAGTACTTC.